Described below is a single T cell receptor beta chain sequence and its context. Clones were read by immunoSEQ multiplex PCR, and TCRdb kept only the in-frame ones, dropping some. Among 140,000 to 150,000 clones, around 84% were seen once, and the ten largest hold less than 6%. This entry is derived from a study of blood T cell repertoires in COVID-19. The germline CDR1 and CDR2 sequences are SGHNT and YYREEE (reference sequence). The CDR3 spans 18 residues. The V and J ends lost 3 bases and 2 bases, in that order; junction bases with no gene match: 14. The chain carries TRBV5-4 and TRBJ2-3, with 8 bases identical to TRBD2. Sample: PBMCs or T cells enriched from blood (not recorded which). The TCR originated in a woman aged 45-65 years who had been exposed to COVID-19. CDR3 sequence: CASSSPRGGAVVTDTQYF. The CDR3 DNA sequence: TGTGCCAGCAGCTCTCCCCGGGGGGGGGCGGTGGTCACAGATACGCAGTATTTT.